This T cell receptor beta chain was sequenced in a study of T cells in Graves' hyperthyroidism and ophthalmopathy. On the study more broadly: Upon initial diagnosis and before any treatment, peripheral blood was collected.

This clonotype was detected a few times. The antigen is undetermined. Germline values: CDR1 PRHDT, CDR2 FYEKMQ (reference sequence). V lost 5 bases, J lost 1 base, and 11 bases stayed unmatched. The CDR3 loop spans 17 amino acids. TCR beta CDR3 regions were amplified from RNA transcripts. TCR CDR3 underwent first-round RT-PCR with the HTBI primer set. TCRdb re-analysed the multiplex PCR reads in MiXCR, keeping a single row per CDR3 protein. The data show under 800,000 distinct CDR3 sequences, approximately 15% seen once. Study observations and caveats: Most thyroid clonotypes that were expanded above 0.001 also turned up in blood. Ophthalmopathy was predicted by the model a median of approximately 6.6 months ahead of onset.

The material sequenced was blood. The V call is TRBV13, the J call TRBJ2-1; TRBD2 agrees at 7 bases. The clonotype comes from a young woman with Graves' hyperthyroidism. In DNA, the CDR3 is TGTGCCAGCAGCAGCTTAGGAGGAGCGGGGTCCTACAATGAGCAGTTCTTC. Translation: CASSSLGGAGSYNEQFF.